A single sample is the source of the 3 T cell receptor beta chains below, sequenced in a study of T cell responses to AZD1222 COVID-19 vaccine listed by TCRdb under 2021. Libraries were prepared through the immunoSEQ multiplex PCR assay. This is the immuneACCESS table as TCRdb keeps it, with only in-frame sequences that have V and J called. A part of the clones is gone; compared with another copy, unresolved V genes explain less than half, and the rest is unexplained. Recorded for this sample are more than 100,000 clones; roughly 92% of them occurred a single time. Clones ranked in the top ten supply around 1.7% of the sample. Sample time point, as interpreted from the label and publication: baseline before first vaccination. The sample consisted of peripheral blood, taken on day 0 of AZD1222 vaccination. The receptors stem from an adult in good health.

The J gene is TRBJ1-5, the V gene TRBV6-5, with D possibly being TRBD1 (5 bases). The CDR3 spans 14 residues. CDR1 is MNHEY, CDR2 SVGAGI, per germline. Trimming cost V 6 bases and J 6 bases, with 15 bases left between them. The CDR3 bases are TGTGCCAGCAGCGAGGGATTGGGGGGTCAGCCCCAGCATTTT. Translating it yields CASSEGLGGQPQHF.

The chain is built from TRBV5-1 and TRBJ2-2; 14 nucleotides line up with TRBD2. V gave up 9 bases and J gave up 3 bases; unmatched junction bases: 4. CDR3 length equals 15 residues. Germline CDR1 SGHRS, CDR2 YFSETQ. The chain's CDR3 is CATRLAGGYTGELFF. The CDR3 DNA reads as TGCGCCACCAGACTAGCGGGGGGGTACACCGGGGAGCTGTTTTTT.

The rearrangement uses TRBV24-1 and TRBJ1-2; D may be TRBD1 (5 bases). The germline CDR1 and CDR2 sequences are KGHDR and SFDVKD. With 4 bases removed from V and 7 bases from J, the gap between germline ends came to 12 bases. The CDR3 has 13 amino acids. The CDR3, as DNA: TGTGCCACCAGTGACCAGGGTATTGTTGGCTACACCTTC. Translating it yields CATSDQGIVGYTF.